The 24 T cell receptor beta chains below all came from one sample that was sequenced in a study of cytomegalovirus exposure and HLA in healthy donors. In the PCR, 60 Vbeta and 13 Jbeta primers were used. Data came from immunoSEQ multiplex PCR; TCRdb stores just in-frame clones and leaves some out. This sample carries about 51,000 clones, 81% of them seen once, and the ten largest clones take 2% to 3%. Specimen: PBMCs. Every receptor here comes from a boy aged 5-17 years in good health and CMV-seropositive.

This clone was seen only once. J is TRBJ2-2 and V is TRBV10-3; D unclear. Per the germline V gene, CDR1 is ENHRY and CDR2 is SYGVKD. The CDR3 runs 16 residues. Trimming left V 2 bases short and J 6 bases short, with 16 bases between. The CDR3 sequence: CAISEPLQEVSGELFF. For the CDR3, the DNA is TGTGCCATCAGTGAGCCACTCCAAGAAGTGTCCGGGGAGCTGTTTTTT.

This CDR3 reads CASGSNDNYGYTF. CDR3 bases: TGTGCTAGTGGTTCTAACGATAACTATGGCTACACCTTC. V usage is TRBV12-5 and J usage is TRBJ1-2; unclear D gene. Germline V gene lookup returns CDR1 LGHNT and CDR2 FRNRAP. CDR3 length equals 13 residues. The germline V and J ends were trimmed by 4 bases and 1 base, with 7 bases remaining between them.

This clone was detected a few times. This chain connects TRBV29-1 to TRBJ2-3, with a tentative D call TRBD2 (5 bases). CDR1 SQVTM and CDR2 ANQGSEA come from the germline V gene. V gave up 3 bases and J gave up 3 bases, with 10 bases separating them. The CDR3 is 13 residues long. The CDR3 coding sequence is TGCAGCGTTGATTTCGACTATACAGATACGCAGTATTTT. It translates to CSVDFDYTDTQYF.

CDR3 bases: TGTGCCAGCAGGACAGGAAAGCAGTACTTC. Its translation: CASRTGKQYF. The genes are TRBV6-5 and TRBJ2-7, with a weak D call TRBD1 (6 bases). CDR3 length: 10 amino acids. CDR1 is MNHEY and CDR2 is SVGAGI in the germline V gene. V lost 6 bases and J lost 8, with 8 bases in between.

The chain couples TRBV10-2 to TRBJ2-1, with 10 positions matching TRBD2. The CDR3 totals 14 residues. The V gene end was trimmed by 7 bases and the J gene end by 4 bases; junction bases not matched to a gene: 4. Looked up from germline, CDR1 is WSHSY and CDR2 is SAAADI. CDR3 loop: CASMELAGYNEQFF. The CDR3, as DNA: TGCGCCAGCATGGAACTAGCGGGGTACAATGAGCAGTTCTTC.

This CDR3 is CASSLVLGTGGWVGYTF. The CDR3 region has the DNA TGTGCCAGCAGTTTGGTTTTGGGGACAGGGGGATGGGTTGGCTACACCTTC. The chain is built from TRBV27 and TRBJ1-2, with 11 bases matching TRBD1. This CDR3 is built from 17 residues. V trimming: 3 bases; J trimming: 7 bases; junction bases outside the gene matches: 13. Germline CDR1 and CDR2: MNHEY and SMNVEV (reference sequence).

This clone was detected a few times. This chain connects TRBV6-4 to TRBJ2-1; 13 nucleotides line up with TRBD2. V shed 0 bases, J shed 7 bases, and the junction held 0 bases outside the gene matches. The CDR3 is 15 amino acids. CDR1 is MRHNA and CDR2 is SNTAGT in the germline V gene. Here the CDR3 reads CASSDSLAGGNEQFF. CDR3 in DNA: TGTGCCAGCAGTGACTCACTAGCGGGGGGGAATGAGCAGTTCTTC.

The chain combines TRBV5-6 with TRBJ1-2, with a possible D match to TRBD1 (6 bases). The CDR3 covers 15 residues. Trimming left V 4 bases short and J 8 bases short, with 21 bases between. The V gene's germline CDR1 is SGHDT and CDR2 YYEEEE. CDR3 nucleotides: TGTGCCAGCAGCCCTTCTCCGGGACACTCGGAGGGCTACACCTTC. Translated, it gives CASSPSPGHSEGYTF. The whole variable domain, remainder taken from reference TRBV5-6 and TRBJ1-2, is DAGVTQSPTHLIKTRGQQVTLRCSPKSGHDTVSWYQQALGQGPQFIFQYYEEEERQRGNFPDRFSGHQFPNYSSELNVNALLLGDSALYLCASSPSPGHSEGYTFGSGTRLTVV.

The gene calls are TRBV2 and TRBJ2-3; D ambiguous. The CDR3 runs to 15 residues. The germline gives CDR1 SNHLY, CDR2 FYNNEI. Trimming pared 6 bases from V and 0 bases from J, leaving 13 bases between. DNA for the CDR3: TGTGCCAGCAGCGGTGGCACTACTAGCACAGATACGCAGTATTTT. Translating gives CASSGGTTSTDTQYF.

V usage is TRBV14 and J usage is TRBJ2-3; unclear D gene. From germline, CDR1 is SGHDN and CDR2 FVKESK. This CDR3 is built from 13 residues. The V and J ends lost 3 bases and 5 bases respectively, with 9 bases between them. This CDR3 reads CASSQAFKDTQYF. CDR3 nucleotide sequence: TGTGCCAGCAGCCAGGCCTTCAAAGATACGCAGTATTTT.

The chain's CDR3 is CASHPLADFNEQFF. The CDR3 bases are TGTGCCAGCCACCCACTAGCGGACTTCAATGAGCAGTTCTTC. The chain couples TRBV5-6 to TRBJ2-1; TRBD2 agrees at 8 bases. In germline, CDR1 is SGHDT, CDR2 YYEEEE. The CDR3 covers 14 residues. The V gene end was trimmed by 7 bases and the J gene end by 6 bases; junction bases not matched to a gene: 9.

The chain couples TRBV11-2 to TRBJ1-5, with 8 bases lining up with TRBD1. Germline V gene sequence: CDR1 SGHAT, CDR2 FQNNGV. The CDR3 loop spans 15 amino acids. V lost 6 bases and J lost 3; bases outside the gene matches: 7. The CDR3 bases are TGTGCCAGCAGTCCCGGGACAGGAGACAATCAGCCCCAGCATTTT. Its translation is CASSPGTGDNQPQHF.

This clone appeared a few times. The J gene is TRBJ2-7, the V gene TRBV15; 7 bases match TRBD1. Germline V gene data show CDR1 as LNHNV and CDR2 as YYDKDF (reference sequence). This CDR3 has 15 amino acids. V gave up 5 bases and J gave up 3 bases; unmatched junction bases: 10. The CDR3 region has the DNA TGTGCCACCAGCTCGACACGACAGGGCTACTACGAGCAGTACTTC. The encoded protein is CATSSTRQGYYEQYF.

The V and J genes are TRBV9 and TRBJ2-2, with D tentatively TRBD1 (5 bases). Trimming pared 4 bases from V and 6 bases from J, leaving 13 bases between. The CDR3 extends over 14 amino acids. From germline, CDR1 is SGDLS and CDR2 YYNGEE. The CDR3 DNA reads as TGTGCCAGCAGCCCGACAGTTAACCCCGGGGAGCTGTTTTTT. Protein: CASSPTVNPGELFF.

The gene calls are TRBV27 and TRBJ1-2; possibly TRBD1 for D (5 bases). Deletions cut 4 bases from V and 5 bases from J, with 14 bases between. From germline, CDR1 is MNHEY and CDR2 SMNVEV (reference sequence). The CDR3 covers 14 residues. The CDR3 bases are TGTGCCAGCAGTTGGGGGGACGGAACTTATGGCTACACCTTC. Encoded protein: CASSWGDGTYGYTF.

This chain links TRBV5-6 with TRBJ1-5; 7 nucleotides agree with TRBD1. The CDR3 is 15 residues long. In germline, CDR1 is SGHDT, CDR2 YYEEEE. V gave up 4 bases and J gave up 4 bases; unmatched junction bases: 8. The CDR3 DNA follows: TGTGCCAGCAGCCCCGGGACAGACATAAATCAGCCCCAGCATTTT. Protein product: CASSPGTDINQPQHF.

This clone was counted only a few times. The chain combines TRBV28 with TRBJ1-5; perhaps TRBD1 as D (6 bases). Deletions cut 4 bases from V and 2 bases from J, with 12 bases between. The length of the CDR3 is 15 residues. Germline-derived CDR1 and CDR2 are MDHEN and SYDVKM. The CDR3 coding sequence is TGTGCCAGCAGTTCCGCCTACAGGGGCAATCAGCCCCAGCATTTT. Translating it yields CASSSAYRGNQPQHF.

V usage is TRBV4-1 and J usage is TRBJ2-3, with 7 bases that match TRBD1. The ends lost 4 bases at V and 2 bases at J; junction bases unmatched: 9. The germline V gene encodes CDR1 MGHRA and CDR2 YSYEKL. The CDR3 loop spans 16 amino acids. CDR3 region: CASSLQTGTDTDTQYF. DNA for the CDR3: TGCGCCAGCAGCCTCCAGACAGGGACCGACACAGATACGCAGTATTTT.

The chain couples TRBV14 to TRBJ2-2, with D unclear. V was cut by 4 bases and J by 0 bases, with 18 bases left in between. Germline CDR1 SGHDN, CDR2 FVKESK. The CDR3 loop spans 18 amino acids. CDR3 region: CASSPPLQPTTNTGELFF. CDR3 in DNA: TGTGCCAGCAGCCCACCCCTCCAACCTACTACGAACACCGGGGAGCTGTTTTTT.

The rearrangement uses TRBV6-5 and TRBJ2-3, with 7 nucleotides matching TRBD1. Germline CDR1 is MNHEY and CDR2 is SVGAGI. There are 15 residues in the CDR3. Trimming removed 0 bases from V and 2 bases from J; junction bases left unmatched: 2. The CDR3 reads CASSYSGTDTDTQYF. The CDR3 coding sequence is TGTGCCAGCAGTTACTCCGGGACAGACACAGATACGCAGTATTTT.

The chain recombines TRBV5-1 with TRBJ1-2; D may be TRBD1 (6 bases). Germline-derived CDR1 and CDR2 are SGHRS and YFSETQ. The CDR3 length is 15 residues. Trimming removed 0 bases at V and 5 bases at J, with 14 bases between. The CDR3 DNA is TGCGCCAGCAGCTTGGAGTTTGGGGGCGGGTATGGCTACACCTTC. Amino acids: CASSLEFGGGYGYTF.

This chain connects TRBV5-1 to TRBJ2-3; TRBD2 matches at 10 bases. V shed 4 bases, J shed 2 bases, and the junction held 7 bases outside the gene matches. Looked up from germline, CDR1 is SGHRS and CDR2 is YFSETQ. The CDR3 is 16 amino acids. The CDR3 bases are TGCGCCAGCAGCCTAACCGGGACTAGCGACACAGATACGCAGTATTTT. Translating it yields CASSLTGTSDTDTQYF.

CDR3 DNA sequence: TGCAGCGACCTGAGTCCGGGACAGGGTCGAAGGAACACTGAAGCTTTCTTT. Translating it yields CSDLSPGQGRRNTEAFF. The chain is built from TRBV29-1 and TRBJ1-1, with 9 bases lining up with TRBD1. V shed 7 bases, J shed 1 base, and the junction held 16 bases outside the gene matches. Germline CDR1 reads SQVTM; CDR2 reads ANQGSEA. This CDR3 contains 17 residues.

This chain connects TRBV15 to TRBJ1-2, with a weak D call TRBD1 (6 bases). Trimming took 1 base from V and 0 from J, leaving 18 bases between them. CDR1 and CDR2 (germline): LNHNV, YYDKDF (reference sequence). The CDR3 runs to 18 residues. The CDR3 region is CATSRGRGGSRANYGYTF. DNA for the CDR3: TGTGCCACCAGCAGAGGAAGGGGGGGGTCGAGAGCTAACTATGGCTACACCTTC.